This T cell receptor (beta chain) was captured in a study of response to subunit inactivated influenza vaccine. General study findings and limits: It was the authors' suggestion that each seasonal influenza vaccination recruits few new T cells.

V shed 1 base and J shed 4 bases, with 16 bases lying between them. Germline CDR1 reads DFQATT; CDR2 reads SNEGSKA (reference sequence). CDR3 length: 15 residues. TCRdb reanalysed the RT-PCR reads using MiXCR and keeps one entry per CDR3 protein. The profile shows some 540,000 distinct CDR3 sequences, roughly a quarter of them singletons. For this clonotype: The antigen remains undetermined.

The same sample was also used in a study of T cells expressing NK-cell markers. That source adds: Generation of TCR beta cDNA was performed by 5'RACE template switching incorporating UMIs.

The clonotype originates from a man between 50 and 59 years old who received an inactivated influenza vaccine. The sample in question was CD4+ T cells sorted from PBMCs, obtained 12 days after vaccination. V and J are TRBV20-1 and TRBJ1-1; no clear D. The CDR3 protein is CSARALRTGVTEAFF. CDR3 nucleotide sequence: TGCAGTGCTAGAGCTCTAAGGACCGGGGTCACTGAAGCTTTCTTT.